The 8 T cell receptor beta chains below all came from one sample that was sequenced in a study of control samples from healthy donors and cancer patients. Data came from immunoSEQ multiplex PCR; TCRdb stores just in-frame clones and leaves some out. The table shows tens of thousands of clones, with less than 95% occurring only once. Sequencing input: blood. Every receptor here comes from a man under 40 in good health.

The chain couples TRBV4-2 to TRBJ1-4; 7 bases are shared with TRBD1. J lost 8 bases, V lost 0 bases, and 9 bases had no gene match. The germline gives CDR1 LGHNA, CDR2 YNFKEQ. The CDR3 totals 16 residues. In DNA, the CDR3 is TGTGCCAGCAGCCAAGATATGGCAGGGGGTAAGGAAAAACTGTTTTTT. This translates into CASSQDMAGGKEKLFF.

This chain joins TRBV2 and TRBJ2-2; 7 nucleotides line up with TRBD2. V lost 0 bases to trimming and J lost 3 bases; unmatched junction nucleotides: 4. Germline V lookup: CDR1 SNHLY, CDR2 FYNNEI. This CDR3 contains 16 residues. CDR3 region: CASSEAAGEDTGELFF. DNA of the CDR3: TGTGCCAGCAGTGAAGCGGCGGGGGAGGACACCGGGGAGCTGTTTTTT. Looking up the rest from reference TRBV2 and TRBJ2-2 gives the full variable domain: EPEVTQTPSHQVTQMGQEVILRCVPISNHLYFYWYRQILGQKVEFLVSFYNNEISEKSEIFDDQFSVERPDGSNFTLKIRSTKLEDSAMYFCASSEAAGEDTGELFFGEGSRLTVL.

The chain links TRBV20-1 to TRBJ1-1; D call uncertain. From germline, CDR1 is DFQATT and CDR2 SNEGSKA (reference sequence). The CDR3 extends over 11 amino acids. CDR3 region: CLTNLNTEAFF. As DNA, the CDR3 is TGCCTGACAAATTTGAACACTGAAGCTTTCTTT.

This clone was observed a single time. This chain connects TRBV7-9 to TRBJ1-1, with TRBD1 matching over 7 bases. The V segment lost 5 bases and the J segment 0 bases; nucleotides outside the gene matches: 3. CDR1 is SEHNR, CDR2 FQNEAQ, per germline (reference sequence). This CDR3 region has 14 residues. The CDR3 DNA sequence: TGTGCCAGCAGCCCCGGACAGGTGAACACTGAAGCTTTCTTT. Its protein product is CASSPGQVNTEAFF.

This clone was counted a few times. V gene TRBV2 combines with J gene TRBJ2-5; D is perhaps TRBD1 (5 bases). CDR3 length: 13 amino acids. V lost 5 bases, J lost 4 bases, and 11 bases lay in between. The germline gives CDR1 SNHLY, CDR2 FYNNEI. As DNA, the CDR3 is TGTGCCAGCAGTCGACAGACGATAGAGACCCAGTACTTC. Encoded protein: CASSRQTIETQYF.

This clone was observed a handful of times. The V and J genes are TRBV4-2 and TRBJ2-5; D could derive from TRBD1 or TRBD2 (6 bases each). CDR3 length: 15 residues. Trimming took 1 base from V and 7 from J, leaving 16 bases between them. In germline, CDR1 is LGHNA, CDR2 YNFKEQ. Here the CDR3 reads CASSQGVVGGGTQYF. The DNA of the CDR3 is TGTGCCAGCAGCCAAGGAGTTGTGGGGGGCGGGACCCAGTACTTC.

V usage is TRBV7-2 and J usage is TRBJ1-2; 8 bases fit TRBD1. CDR3 length equals 14 residues. From germline, CDR1 is SGHTA and CDR2 FQGNSA. V trimming: 1 base; J trimming: 6 bases; junction bases outside the gene matches: 4. The CDR3 loop reads CASSLDRDRNGYTF. The DNA for the CDR3 is TGTGCCAGCAGCTTAGATAGGGACAGGAATGGCTACACCTTC.

The chain couples TRBV20-1 to TRBJ2-1; the D gene is possibly TRBD2 (5 bases). V lost 5 bases and J lost 7, with 9 bases in between. CDR3 size: 11 residues. CDR1 DFQATT and CDR2 SNEGSKA come from the germline V gene (reference sequence). The CDR3 loop is CSADRGNEQFF. As DNA, the CDR3 is TGCAGTGCTGATCGGGGAAATGAGCAGTTCTTC.